This TCR beta chain is from a study of blood T cell repertoires in COVID-19. Some clones are missing from TCRdb's copy, which holds only in-frame ones; the method was immunoSEQ multiplex PCR. The sample records about 310,000 clones, roughly 90% being singletons. V lost 6 bases to trimming and J lost 10 bases; unmatched junction nucleotides: 9. The germline V gene encodes CDR1 MDHEN and CDR2 SYDVKM. The CDR3 length is 14 residues. The sample taken for sequencing was PBMCs or T cells enriched from blood (not recorded which). The V call is TRBV28, the J call TRBJ1-4, with 9 bases matching TRBD1. The receptor's source is a woman aged 25 to 39 who had recovered from COVID-19. CDR3 in DNA: TGTGCCAGCAGCTCGACAGGGGGAGGTGGAAAACTGTTTTTT. It encodes CASSSTGGGGKLFF.